Sequencing of this TCR beta chain was carried out in a study of blood T cell repertoires in COVID-19 (dated by TCRdb to about 2020). In terms of the full investigation: The collaborator samples originated in the United States, Italy and Spain and spanned the acute and convalescent phases of COVID-19. The material from the prospective study consisted of cDNA or gDNA derived from T cells, B-cell-depleted T cells, or PBMCs. Deeply sampled blood TCRbeta repertoires from subjects exposed to, actively infected with, or recovered from COVID-19 were included in the dataset. The repertoires were made available in a free public database intended to serve as a resource for research on the immune response to SARS-CoV-2. Samples were obtained from the ongoing ImmuneRACE study (first 160 participants) and from over 1,000 subjects provided by 6 global collaborators. The sample metadata nearly always contained a de-identified subject ID, COVID-19 status, age in years and sex. Where available, HLA class I and class II types were obtained from metadata supplied by the sample provider rather than from assay-based typing.

This clone has more than one count but fewer than ten. The clone's antigen remains unknown. The record has no base qualities; no much larger clone is one base away. Each collaborating institution followed its own protocols to collect whole blood in K2EDTA tubes. Collaborator samples were shipped for TCRbeta analysis as frozen whole blood, isolated PBMCs, or DNA extracted from either sample type. Per the germline V gene (reference sequence), MNHEY is the CDR1 and SMNVEV is the CDR2. Including the terminal cysteine and phenylalanine, the CDR3 comprises 15 residues. The only DNA kept is the CDR3, 45 bases in frame from the first base. The germline V end is reduced by 6 bases and the J end by 0 bases; junction bases left unmatched: 7. Findings and caveats that apply to the study as a whole: How much clinical and demographic metadata was included differed by source and by participant, and the metadata was provided uncurated.

TCRbeta CDR3 regions were amplified from genomic DNA by means of the immunoSEQ Assay, a bias-controlled multiplex PCR. On the authors' methods: Nucleated cell counts per sample were estimated from amplification of reference gene primers within the assay. Sequence reads were collapsed and filtered to measure the absolute abundance of every unique TCRbeta CDR3 rearrangement. Productive Simpson clonality was computed per sample as the square root of Simpson's diversity index over productive rearrangements. TCRdb provides this immuneACCESS table in a form limited to in-frame rearrangements. Some clones are lacking; in checked studies, under half of them reflect an unresolved V gene, and why the rest are absent is not known. The D gene and trimming were derived from the DNA, and the V and J assignments and clone size from that table. The sample yields about 80,000 clones; 70% to 90% were counted once. Less than 9% of the sample comes from the top ten.

The sequenced sample was peripheral blood. The chain is made from TRBV27 and TRBJ1-2, with TRBD1 identical over 7 junction bases. The origin of this receptor is an elderly woman with acute or convalescent COVID-19. The CDR3 region reads CASSSLGTANYGYTF. The sequence in DNA is TGTGCCAGCAGCTCCCTAGGGACAGCTAACTATGGCTACACCTTC.